Sequencing of this T cell receptor beta chain was carried out in a study of spatial heterogeneity in lung cancer. The presence of a unique molecular identifier marked each TCR cDNA molecule. MiXCR, run by TCRdb on the 5' RACE reads, gives a single entry per CDR3 protein. In the table there are 9,900 or so distinct CDR3 sequences, 10% to 15% of which are singletons. Many counts were recorded for this clonotype. What it recognizes is unknown. Study-wide findings and caveats: The study found that expanded intratumoral alpha and beta TCR counts tracked tumor mutation counts.

The CDR3 extends over 13 amino acids. Germline V CDR1 and CDR2: SNHLY, FYNNEI. The V gene lost 6 bases and the J gene lost 2 bases, with 10 bases spanning the gap. Indicated time point: sample taken at primary tumor resection. Unsorted whole RNA from tumor, nontumor lung or frozen PBMC underwent sequencing. The chain joins TRBV2 to TRBJ2-5, with unresolved D. The material was lung tumor tissue, obtained at surgery. The sequence came from a male donor with early-stage non-small cell lung cancer. CDR3 loop: CASRFRPQETQYF. DNA for the CDR3: TGTGCCAGCAGGTTCAGACCACAAGAGACCCAGTACTTC.